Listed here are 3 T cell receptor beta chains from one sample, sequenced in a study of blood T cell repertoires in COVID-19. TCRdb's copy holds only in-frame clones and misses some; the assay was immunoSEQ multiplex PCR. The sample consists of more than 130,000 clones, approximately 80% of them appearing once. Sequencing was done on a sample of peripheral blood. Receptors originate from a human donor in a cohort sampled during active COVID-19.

The CDR3 DNA reads TGTGCCAGCAGCGCGCGGGGGGATTCCTACGAGCAGTACTTC. Residues: CASSARGDSYEQYF. The chain combines TRBV9 with TRBJ2-7; 8 bases align to TRBD2. Germline CDR1 and CDR2: SGDLS and YYNGEE. V dropped 3 bases and J dropped 1; count of bases not matched to a gene: 3. The CDR3 runs to 14 residues.

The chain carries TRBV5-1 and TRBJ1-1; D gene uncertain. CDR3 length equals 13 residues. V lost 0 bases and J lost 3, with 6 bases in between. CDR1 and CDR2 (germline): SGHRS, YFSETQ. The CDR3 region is CASSLESDTEAFF. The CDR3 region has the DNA TGCGCCAGCAGCTTGGAGTCAGACACTGAAGCTTTCTTT.

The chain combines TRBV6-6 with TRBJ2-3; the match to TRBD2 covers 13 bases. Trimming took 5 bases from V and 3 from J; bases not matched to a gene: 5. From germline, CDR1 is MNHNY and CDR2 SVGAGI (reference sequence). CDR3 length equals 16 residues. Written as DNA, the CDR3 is TGTGCCAGCAGTCGACTAGCGGGGGGTGCTACAGATACGCAGTATTTT. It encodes CASSRLAGGATDTQYF.